A single sample is the source of the 24 T cell receptor beta chains below, sequenced in a study of cytomegalovirus exposure and HLA in healthy donors. Both 60 Vbeta primers and 13 Jbeta primers went into the PCR. Data came from immunoSEQ multiplex PCR; TCRdb stores just in-frame clones and leaves some out. In the table there are about 140,000 clones, just under 85% of which are singletons. The sequenced material came from PBMCs. Receptors were obtained from a woman aged 35 to 49 in good health and CMV-seronegative.

The chain joins TRBV20-1 to TRBJ2-2; D is uncertain. V lost 5 bases and J lost 7, with 5 bases in between. The CDR3 sequence is 10 residues long. In germline, CDR1 is DFQATT, CDR2 SNEGSKA (reference sequence). Here the CDR3 reads CSAHFGELFF. The CDR3 nucleotides are TGCAGTGCTCACTTCGGGGAGCTGTTTTTT.

The gene calls are TRBV6-5 and TRBJ1-3, with D uncertain. CDR3 size: 14 residues. The V end was cut by 4 bases, the J end by 0 bases, with 7 bases between. Germline assignment: CDR1 MNHEY and CDR2 SVGAGI. CDR3 DNA sequence: TGTGCCAGCAGTTCCCCTCTCTCTGGAAACACCATATATTTT. Its translation: CASSSPLSGNTIYF.

This chain joins TRBV4-3 and TRBJ2-1; TRBD2 aligns across 8 bases. The germline V gene has CDR1 LGHNA and CDR2 YSLEER. The CDR3 has 14 residues. Losses at the gene ends were 3 bases for V and 6 bases for J; bases not matched to a gene: 4. The CDR3 coding sequence is TGCGCCAGCAGCCAGAGCGGGAGCCCCAATGAGCAGTTCTTC. This encodes CASSQSGSPNEQFF.

V is TRBV7-2 and J is TRBJ1-3; D is undetermined. V lost 0 bases and J 6 bases, leaving 6 bases between the germline ends. The CDR3 extends over 13 amino acids. CDR1 SGHTA and CDR2 FQGNSA come from the germline V gene. CDR3 in amino acids: CASSLAQQNTIYF. For the CDR3, the DNA is TGTGCCAGCAGCTTAGCGCAACAAAACACCATATATTTT. Variable domain in full (rest from reference TRBV7-2 and TRBJ1-3): GAGVSQSPSNKVTEKGKDVELRCDPISGHTALYWYRQSLGQGLEFLIYFQGNSAPDKSGLPSDRFSAERTGGSVSTLTIQRTQQEDSAVYLCASSLAQQNTIYFGEGSWLTVV.

The chain employs TRBV5-1 and TRBJ2-4; 9 bases align to TRBD2. The junction had 3 bases not matched to a gene; V was cut back by 0 bases and J by 2 bases. This CDR3 spans 16 amino acids. The germline gives CDR1 SGHRS, CDR2 YFSETQ. For the CDR3, the DNA is TGCGCCAGCAGCTTGGCTAGCGGGGAAACCAAAAACATTCAGTACTTC. Translating it yields CASSLASGETKNIQYF.

This clone was recorded only once. The chain is built from TRBV7-8 and TRBJ2-2; 9 nucleotides agree with TRBD2. The CDR3 extends over 16 amino acids. With 3 bases clipped from V and 2 bases from J, the junction kept 4 bases outside the gene matches. Germline V CDR1 and CDR2: SGHVS, FQNEAQ. This chain's CDR3 is CASSFAGLANTGELFF. The CDR3, as DNA: TGTGCCAGCAGCTTTGCGGGACTAGCAAACACCGGGGAGCTGTTTTTT.

This clone was counted a few times. The chain couples TRBV2 to TRBJ2-5, with TRBD2 matching over 8 bases. Germline V gives CDR1 SNHLY, CDR2 FYNNEI. Losses at the gene ends were 7 bases for V and 5 bases for J; bases not matched to a gene: 6. The CDR3 is 13 amino acids. In DNA form, the CDR3 reads TGTGCCAGCACTACGGGGGGGTGGGAGACCCAGTACTTC. Encoded protein: CASTTGGWETQYF.

The chain has TRBV7-9 and TRBJ2-7; no clear D gene. Germline CDR1 and CDR2: SEHNR and FQNEAQ (reference sequence). The CDR3 extends over 14 amino acids. V lost 1 base to trimming and J lost 3 bases, with 10 bases between them. The CDR3 DNA sequence: TGTGCCAGCAGCTTAGTGGTGGGCGACTACGAGCAGTACTTC. Amino acids: CASSLVVGDYEQYF.

The V gene is TRBV5-1, the J gene TRBJ2-2; 10 bases fit TRBD2. CDR1 and CDR2 (germline): SGHRS, YFSETQ. There are 15 residues in the CDR3. V lost 0 bases and J lost 7; bases outside the gene matches: 3. CDR3 in amino acids: CASSLVAGGGGELFF. CDR3 in DNA: TGCGCCAGCAGCTTGGTAGCGGGAGGAGGCGGGGAGCTGTTTTTT.

The chain employs TRBV7-3 and TRBJ2-7, with D possibly being TRBD1 (6 bases). CDR3 size: 14 residues. The germline V gene encodes CDR1 SGHTA and CDR2 FQGTGA. Deletions cut 5 bases from V and 0 bases from J, with 11 bases between. The CDR3 spells CASSQDRFSYEQYF. CDR3 in DNA: TGTGCCAGCAGCCAGGACAGATTCTCCTACGAGCAGTACTTC.

This clone was detected only a few times. The chain combines TRBV5-6 with TRBJ1-5, with TRBD1 identical over 8 bases. This CDR3 comprises 17 residues. In germline, CDR1 is SGHDT, CDR2 YYEEEE. The trim removed 0 bases at V and 4 bases at J, leaving 9 bases unmatched. The CDR3 DNA reads TGTGCCAGCAGCTTGGCCCTAGGGCAGGGGGCAAATCAGCCCCAGCATTTT. This sequence encodes CASSLALGQGANQPQHF.

The V gene is TRBV4-1, the J gene TRBJ2-1; a possible D gene is TRBD1 (6 bases). The CDR3 spans 17 residues. Germline CDR1 MGHRA, CDR2 YSYEKL. V was trimmed by 1 base and J by 0 bases, leaving 13 bases between them. For the CDR3, the DNA is TGCGCCAGCAGCCAAGTGGCAGGGGCTGGCTCCTACAATGAGCAGTTCTTC. This encodes CASSQVAGAGSYNEQFF.

The V call is TRBV5-1, the J call TRBJ2-2; 9 positions agree with TRBD1. The length of the CDR3 is 16 residues. Germline loops: CDR1 SGHRS, CDR2 YFSETQ. The V and J ends lost 6 bases and 1 base, in that order; junction bases with no gene match: 7. CDR3 loop: CASTLQGAGNTGELFF. DNA for the CDR3: TGCGCCAGCACCCTACAGGGGGCAGGGAACACCGGGGAGCTGTTTTTT.

The chain has TRBV29-1 and TRBJ1-1; 8 nucleotides align to TRBD1. The CDR3 has 14 residues. V dropped 6 bases and J dropped 5; count of bases not matched to a gene: 11. Germline CDR1 and CDR2: SQVTM and ANQGSEA. CDR3: CSVKRGGQATEAFF. In DNA form, the CDR3 reads TGCAGCGTAAAAAGGGGGGGACAGGCGACTGAAGCTTTCTTT.

The rearrangement links TRBV4-3 to TRBJ2-3; a possible D gene is TRBD1 (5 bases). Germline-derived CDR1 and CDR2 are LGHNA and YSLEER. The CDR3 totals 19 residues. V gave up 2 bases and J gave up 2 bases, with 23 bases separating them. CDR3 bases: TGCGCCAGCAGCCAAACTCGCTTAACAGGCCGACCATCCACAGATACGCAGTATTTT. Residues: CASSQTRLTGRPSTDTQYF.

V is TRBV28 and J is TRBJ1-1; D not resolved. The CDR3 contains 16 residues. Germline V lookup: CDR1 MDHEN, CDR2 SYDVKM. V was clipped by 5 bases and J by 3 bases, with 19 bases between them. CDR3 sequence (DNA): TGTGCCAGCAGTATTACACCAGTCCTCGGGGACACTGAAGCTTTCTTT. The encoded protein is CASSITPVLGDTEAFF.

The genes are TRBV7-3 and TRBJ2-2; 7 positions match TRBD1. The CDR3 has 14 residues. After removal of 8 bases from V and 7 bases from J, the junction contained 10 bases not matched to a gene. Germline V gene sequence: CDR1 SGHTA, CDR2 FQGTGA. CDR3 region: CASGTVKGSGELFF. For the CDR3, the DNA is TGTGCCAGCGGGACAGTAAAAGGGAGCGGGGAGCTGTTTTTT.

The rearrangement uses TRBV7-8 and TRBJ1-4; no definite D call. The germline V gene has CDR1 SGHVS and CDR2 FQNEAQ. This CDR3 has 13 amino acids. The V end lost 5 bases, the J end lost 7 bases, and 11 bases lay between the germline ends. The CDR3 loop is CASSLTRGEKLFF. DNA for the CDR3: TGTGCCAGCAGCCTGACTCGGGGTGAAAAACTGTTTTTT.

The chain's CDR3 is CASSRQGAEGNQPQHF. The CDR3 nucleotides read TGTGCCAGCAGCCGACAGGGGGCAGAAGGCAATCAGCCCCAGCATTTT. The rearrangement uses TRBV7-9 and TRBJ1-5; 10 nucleotides align to TRBD1. V trimming: 5 bases; J trimming: 2 bases; junction bases outside the gene matches: 6. The germline gives CDR1 SEHNR, CDR2 FQNEAQ (reference sequence). This CDR3 is 16 amino acids long.

The chain carries TRBV5-1 and TRBJ1-2; 10 bases agree with TRBD1. The CDR3 has 14 residues. The V segment lost 0 bases and the J segment 8 bases; nucleotides outside the gene matches: 4. The germline V gene encodes CDR1 SGHRS and CDR2 YFSETQ. The CDR3 sequence is CASSLEGTGVGYTF. As DNA, the CDR3 is TGCGCCAGCAGCTTGGAAGGGACAGGGGTCGGCTACACCTTC.

V gene TRBV6-6 combines with J gene TRBJ1-2; a weak D match, TRBD1 (6 bases). This CDR3 contains 14 residues. The germline V and J ends were trimmed by 2 bases and 7 bases, with 14 bases remaining between them. Germline V CDR1 and CDR2: MNHNY, SVGAGI (reference sequence). CDR3 protein: CASSYMGASSGYTF. The CDR3, as DNA: TGTGCCAGCAGTTACATGGGGGCCTCTAGTGGCTACACCTTC.

The chain recombines TRBV7-2 with TRBJ2-1, with 14 bases matching TRBD2. The germline CDR1 and CDR2 sequences are SGHTA and FQGNSA. V dropped 4 bases and J dropped 8; count of bases not matched to a gene: 7. This CDR3 contains 16 residues. The CDR3 DNA follows: TGTGCCAGCAGCTACACCGGGACTAGCGGGAGTCATGAGCAGTTCTTC. This encodes CASSYTGTSGSHEQFF. Full variable domain (outside the CDR3, taken from reference TRBV7-2 and TRBJ2-1): GAGVSQSPSNKVTEKGKDVELRCDPISGHTALYWYRQSLGQGLEFLIYFQGNSAPDKSGLPSDRFSAERTGGSVSTLTIQRTQQEDSAVYLCASSYTGTSGSHEQFFGPGTRLTVL.

V is TRBV5-1 and J is TRBJ2-1, with TRBD1 identical over 11 bases. There are 18 residues in the CDR3. After removal of 3 bases from V and 5 bases from J, the junction contained 13 bases not matched to a gene. The V gene's germline CDR1 is SGHRS and CDR2 YFSETQ. The CDR3 DNA sequence: TGCGCCAGCAGCTCGTCAACCCCCGGGACAGGGGGAAACAATGAGCAGTTCTTC. Residues: CASSSSTPGTGGNNEQFF. The variable domain in full, with the rest retrieved from reference TRBV5-1 and TRBJ2-1, is KAGVTQTPRYLIKTRGQQVTLSCSPISGHRSVSWYQQTPGQGLQFLFEYFSETQRNKGNFPGRFSGRQFSNSRSEMNVSTLELGDSALYLCASSSSTPGTGGNNEQFFGPGTRLTVL.

This chain joins TRBV18 and TRBJ1-4; D is possibly TRBD1 (5 bases). V dropped 6 bases and J dropped 0 bases, with 8 bases sitting between them. The CDR3 consists of 14 residues. From germline, CDR1 is KGHSH and CDR2 LQKENI. The CDR3 sequence: CASSSGTTNEKLFF. The CDR3 DNA reads TGTGCCAGCTCCTCAGGGACAACTAATGAAAAACTGTTTTTT.